This T cell receptor (beta chain) stems from a study of blood T cell repertoires in COVID-19. CDR1 and CDR2 (germline): DFQATT, SNEGSKA (reference sequence). The length of the CDR3 is 13 residues. The germline V and J ends were trimmed by 3 bases and 7 bases, with 13 bases remaining between them. Per the original methods: Reference gene primer amplification in the assay estimated nucleated cell counts. The method was immunoSEQ multiplex PCR; TCRdb's version includes in-frame clones alone and lacks a portion of them. V and J calls and clone size are copied from that table; D and trimming were computed from the DNA. The profile shows around 120,000 clones, 90% of them singletons.

The rearrangement uses TRBV20-1 and TRBJ2-1, with a tentative D call TRBD2 (5 bases). The sample consisted of peripheral blood. This TCR came from a woman aged 60-70 years with COVID-19, enrolled during active disease. CDR3 sequence reads: CSASLRVANEQFF. The DNA of the CDR3 is TGCAGTGCTAGTTTGAGGGTTGCTAATGAGCAGTTCTTC.